One sample yielded the 24 T cell receptor beta chains listed below, sequenced in a study of blood T cell repertoires in COVID-19. The protocol was immunoSEQ multiplex PCR, while the TCRdb copy is restricted to in-frame clones and leaves out a portion. Of about 290,000 clones in the sample, around four fifths were seen once. The sample taken for sequencing was peripheral blood. These receptor sequences come from a woman aged 50 to 60 with active or convalescent COVID-19.

V gene TRBV3-1 (or the pseudogene TRBV3-2) combines with J gene TRBJ2-3; D perhaps matches TRBD2 (5 bases). CDR1 and CDR2 (germline): LGHDT, YNNKEL (reference sequence). Trimming took off 4 bases at V and 2 bases at J, with 10 bases between the two ends. This CDR3 contains 14 residues. CDR3 in DNA: TGTGCCAGCAGCCCTTGGAGGACCACAGATACGCAGTATTTT. Amino acid sequence: CASSPWRTTDTQYF.

The chain employs TRBV5-1 and TRBJ2-3; possible D gene TRBD2, 6 bases. Germline V lookup: CDR1 SGHRS, CDR2 YFSETQ. CDR3 length equals 15 residues. Trimming cost V 0 bases and J 1 base, with 9 bases left between them. The CDR3 DNA reads as TGCGCCAGCAGCTTGGTTGGAGGGGGCACAGATACGCAGTATTTT. It encodes CASSLVGGGTDTQYF.

The chain links TRBV5-8 to TRBJ1-3, with 12 nucleotides matching TRBD1. Germline CDR1 and CDR2: SGHTS and YDEGEE. V shed 4 bases, J shed 4 bases, and the junction held 3 bases outside the gene matches. The CDR3 spans 15 residues. CDR3 loop: CASSGTGGSGNTIYF. CDR3 sequence (DNA): TGTGCCAGCAGCGGGACAGGGGGCTCGGGAAACACCATATATTTT.

Only one count was recorded for this clone. V is TRBV7-9 and J is TRBJ1-3; 7 bases agree with TRBD1. The CDR3 contains 16 residues. Per the germline V gene, CDR1 is SEHNR and CDR2 is FQNEAQ (reference sequence). Losses at the gene ends were 4 bases for V and 0 bases for J; bases not matched to a gene: 6. The DNA of the CDR3 is TGTGCCAGCAGCTCGAGAGGGGGCCTCTCTGGAAACACCATATATTTT. It specifies CASSSRGGLSGNTIYF.

The chain combines TRBV6-5 with TRBJ2-7; 9 bases are shared with TRBD1. This CDR3 is built from 13 residues. CDR1 is MNHEY, CDR2 SVGAGI, per germline. The V and J ends lost 6 bases and 3 bases, in that order; junction bases with no gene match: 3. The CDR3 DNA sequence: TGTGCCAGCAGCCGACAGGGGGTCTACGAGCAGTACTTC. It yields the protein CASSRQGVYEQYF.

This clone has just one count. CDR3 bases: TGTGCCACCAGTCCCTACGGGGGGGGTGGGCAGTTCTTC. Its translation is CATSPYGGGGQFF. The V gene is TRBV24-1, the J gene TRBJ2-1; 8 nucleotides match TRBD2. Germline V gene sequence: CDR1 KGHDR, CDR2 SFDVKD. Trimming removed 6 bases from V and 12 bases from J; junction bases left unmatched: 9. The CDR3 length is 13 residues.

In its sample, this clone was seen once. This CDR3 is CASSSRGLGTEAFF. DNA for the CDR3: TGTGCCAGCAGCAGCAGGGGGCTTGGAACTGAAGCTTTCTTT. The chain combines TRBV7-2 with TRBJ1-1; 8 bases line up with TRBD1. The CDR3 totals 14 residues. V shed 5 bases, J shed 5 bases, and the junction held 7 bases outside the gene matches. The germline CDR1 and CDR2 sequences are SGHTA and FQGNSA.

The chain uses TRBV19 and TRBJ1-2, with D maybe TRBD1 (5 bases). The V end lost 6 bases, the J end lost 5 bases, and 10 bases lay between the germline ends. The CDR3 is 12 residues long. In germline, CDR1 is LNHDA, CDR2 SQIVND (reference sequence). The CDR3 nucleotides read TGTGCCAGTAGCCCGGGGGGGTATGGCTACACCTTC. Protein sequence: CASSPGGYGYTF.

This chain uses TRBV18 with TRBJ2-3; 7 positions agree with TRBD2. Per the germline V gene, CDR1 is KGHSH and CDR2 is LQKENI. The CDR3 contains 18 residues. V shed 3 bases, J shed 0 bases, and the junction held 12 bases outside the gene matches. The CDR3 DNA sequence: TGTGCCAGCTCACCTAACCGGGACTACCGTACTAGCACAGATACGCAGTATTTT. Residues: CASSPNRDYRTSTDTQYF.

The rearrangement uses TRBV2 and TRBJ2-1; possibly TRBD2 for D (6 bases). V gave up 4 bases and J gave up 7 bases, with 11 bases separating them. The CDR3 covers 13 residues. The germline gives CDR1 SNHLY, CDR2 FYNNEI. The CDR3 loop is CASSAQEGNEQFF. The DNA for the CDR3 is TGTGCCAGCAGTGCCCAGGAGGGAAATGAGCAGTTCTTC.

The chain employs TRBV28 and TRBJ2-1, with 8 bases that match TRBD2. V shed 7 bases, J shed 6 bases, and the junction held 5 bases outside the gene matches. This CDR3 has 13 residues. Germline assignment: CDR1 MDHEN and CDR2 SYDVKM. The CDR3 loop is CASTGLAPNEQFF. DNA of the CDR3: TGTGCCAGCACCGGACTAGCCCCCAATGAGCAGTTCTTC.

The CDR3: CASSLARLAGVTDTQYF. Here the CDR3 DNA reads TGTGCCAGCAGCTTAGCGAGGCTAGCGGGAGTAACAGATACGCAGTATTTT. V is TRBV7-8 and J is TRBJ2-3, with 10 bases aligning to TRBD2. Germline CDR1 is SGHVS and CDR2 is FQNEAQ. CDR3 length equals 17 residues. V was clipped by 0 bases and J by 3 bases; unmatched bases: 6.

Here the CDR3 DNA reads TGTGCCAGCTCACTCTTCGGACTCCCGGAGAAACTGTTTTTT. Its translation: CASSLFGLPEKLFF. The chain combines TRBV18 with TRBJ1-4; D is ambiguous. V was trimmed by 4 bases and J by 11 bases, leaving 17 bases between them. CDR3 length: 14 residues. Germline CDR1 is KGHSH and CDR2 is LQKENI.

The rearrangement links TRBV7-2 to TRBJ2-1; 8 bases map to TRBD1. V lost 5 bases to trimming and J lost 9 bases; unmatched junction nucleotides: 6. The CDR3 contains 13 residues. Germline-derived CDR1 and CDR2 are SGHTA and FQGNSA. DNA for the CDR3: TGTGCCAGCAGCCGCTGGACAGGGTTTGAGCAGTTCTTC. This encodes CASSRWTGFEQFF.

In this sample, this clone turned up once. CDR3: CASSLDYSNQPQHF. CDR3 sequence (DNA): TGTGCCAGCAGTTTAGATTATAGCAATCAGCCCCAGCATTTT. The chain couples TRBV6-5 to TRBJ1-5; D is uncertain. From germline, CDR1 is MNHEY and CDR2 SVGAGI. The CDR3 sequence is 14 residues long. Between the trimmed V and J ends, which lost 4 bases and 0 bases, there was a span of 7 bases.

This clone has only one observation. The gene calls are TRBV19 and TRBJ2-1, with 10 bases fitting TRBD1. This CDR3 has 18 residues. CDR1 is LNHDA, CDR2 SQIVND, per germline (reference sequence). The ends lost 4 bases at V and 3 bases at J; junction bases unmatched: 12. CDR3 sequence reads: CASSSRDRGDLHYNEQFF. DNA for the CDR3: TGTGCCAGTAGTAGTCGGGACAGGGGAGACCTTCACTACAATGAGCAGTTCTTC.

The chain employs TRBV12-3 or TRBV12-4 and TRBJ2-2; 8 positions match TRBD2. Trimming at V came to 7 bases and at J to 6 bases, leaving 1 base not matched to a gene. CDR3 length: 12 amino acids. The CDR3 DNA follows: TGTGCCAGCAAACTAGCGGCCGGGGAGCTGTTTTTT. Encoded protein: CASKLAAGELFF.

The CDR3 is CASRVGLAGLSSYNEQFF. The DNA of the CDR3 is TGTGCCAGCAGGGTTGGACTAGCGGGGCTAAGCTCCTACAATGAGCAGTTCTTC. V and J are TRBV27 and TRBJ2-1; 12 positions agree with TRBD2. Germline V gives CDR1 MNHEY, CDR2 SMNVEV (reference sequence). This CDR3 spans 18 amino acids. The junction had 9 bases not matched to a gene; V was cut back by 6 bases and J by 0 bases.

The chain employs TRBV6-5 and TRBJ1-1; 9 positions agree with TRBD1. The CDR3 has 16 amino acids. J gave up 0 bases and V 2 bases, and 4 bases lay outside the gene matches. Germline CDR1 MNHEY, CDR2 SVGAGI. The CDR3 DNA sequence: TGTGCCAGCAGTTACAACAGGGGGCGGTTGAACACTGAAGCTTTCTTT. It translates to CASSYNRGRLNTEAFF.

The rearrangement links TRBV5-4 to TRBJ2-3, with 8 positions matching TRBD1. Germline V gene lookup returns CDR1 SGHNT and CDR2 YYREEE (reference sequence). This CDR3 is 14 amino acids long. V was pared by 4 bases and J by 5 bases, with 6 bases of the junction left unmatched. CDR3 region: CASSRPDREDTQYF. CDR3 bases: TGTGCCAGCAGCCGGCCGGACAGGGAAGATACGCAGTATTTT.

V usage is TRBV18 and J usage is TRBJ1-2; possibly TRBD1 for D (5 bases). Germline CDR1 and CDR2: KGHSH and LQKENI. This CDR3 is 15 amino acids long. The ends were cut back, 3 bases at V and 4 bases at J, with 15 bases in the middle. Here the CDR3 DNA reads TGTGCCAGCTCACCGACTGACCAGGGACTCTATGGCTACACCTTC. Its protein is CASSPTDQGLYGYTF.

The chain is built from TRBV11-2 and TRBJ2-1; tentatively, D is TRBD2 (5 bases). Trimming took 0 bases from V and 7 from J, leaving 7 bases between them. The CDR3 consists of 13 residues. Germline-derived CDR1 and CDR2 are SGHAT and FQNNGV. The CDR3 sequence: CASSLERGNEQFF. The CDR3 DNA reads TGTGCCAGCAGCTTAGAACGGGGTAATGAGCAGTTCTTC.

This chain joins TRBV27 and TRBJ1-2, with 7 bases aligning to TRBD1. Germline values: CDR1 MNHEY, CDR2 SMNVEV (reference sequence). This CDR3 region has 15 residues. V lost 7 bases to trimming and J lost 4 bases; unmatched junction nucleotides: 12. In DNA form, the CDR3 reads TGTGCCAGCACACCCTCCCTCGGACAGGCCTATGGCTACACCTTC. Translating gives CASTPSLGQAYGYTF.

The chain is built from TRBV27 and TRBJ1-6; D call uncertain. CDR1 and CDR2 (germline): MNHEY, SMNVEV (reference sequence). The CDR3 is 14 residues long. The V end lost 3 bases, the J end lost 7 bases, and 10 bases lay between the germline ends. In DNA, the CDR3 is TGTGCCAGCAGTTTGGTCGGGGTAAATTCACCCCTCCACTTT. It is translated as CASSLVGVNSPLHF.